This TCR beta chain was found in a study of CD8+CD57+ T cells in acquired aplastic anemia. Across the whole study: DNA recovered from sorted CD4+ and CD8+ cells had a mean of approximately 3.5 ug.

Of note for this clonotype: Antigen: not known. One base away lies a much larger clone, so this may be a sequencing read error.

General study points: Overlap between patients and controls comprised roughly 30 CD8+ CDR3 sequences.

Germline V gives CDR1 SGHVS, CDR2 FNYEAQ. This CDR3 is built from 12 residues. Genomic DNA, serving as template, underwent TCR beta VDJ and CDR3 profiling. TCRdb re-analysed the reads in MiXCR, keeping a single row per CDR3 protein. The sample includes hundreds of thousands of distinct CDR3 sequences, 25% to 40% of them seen just once. The sequenced patients had an expansion of CD8+CD57+ cells seen by flow cytometry. Every one of the patients had aplastic anemia (severe, acquired). Sequences were obtained from sorted CD4+, CD8+, or CD8+CD57+ T cells (not recorded which) from PBMCs. V and J are TRBV7-6 and TRBJ2-3, with 8 bases identical to TRBD2. The clonotype comes from a human donor with aplastic anemia. The chain's CDR3 is CACTSGTGTQYF. DNA of the CDR3: TGTGCCTGCACTAGCGGCACAGGTACGCAGTATTTT.